The 31 T cell receptor beta chains below were found in one sample sequenced in a study of T cells after yellow fever vaccination. TCRdb fed the 5' RACE reads into MiXCR, producing one record per CDR3 protein. The repertoire consists of 250,000 or so distinct CDR3 sequences, with 6.9% occurring once and the leading ten covering approximately 0.85%. Sequenced material: CD4+ T cells sorted from PBMCs, taken 15 days after the yellow fever booster vaccination. The receptors come from a man in his thirties or forties who received the YFV17D yellow fever vaccine.

V gene TRBV24-1 combines with J gene TRBJ2-1; 9 bases fit TRBD1. The CDR3 has 16 residues. J was trimmed by 6 bases and V by 4 bases; bases with no gene match: 9. Looked up from germline, CDR1 is KGHDR and CDR2 is SFDVKD. The CDR3 reads CATSDPGQGSGNEQFF. The CDR3 DNA sequence: TGTGCCACCAGTGACCCCGGACAGGGGAGCGGCAATGAGCAGTTCTTC.

V usage is TRBV12-3 or TRBV12-4 and J usage is TRBJ2-3; TRBD2 matches at 16 bases. J was trimmed by 1 base and V by 5 bases; bases with no gene match: 6. This CDR3 contains 18 residues. The CDR3 loop is CASSLGLAGGRGTDTQYF. Written as DNA, the CDR3 is TGTGCCAGCAGTCTGGGACTAGCGGGAGGGCGCGGCACAGATACGCAGTATTTT.

This clonotype was counted many times. The gene calls are TRBV20-1 and TRBJ2-7; no clear D. The CDR3 spans 11 residues. Trimming removed 6 bases at V and 2 bases at J, with 8 bases between. Germline loops: CDR1 DFQATT, CDR2 SNEGSKA (reference sequence). CDR3 sequence reads: CSAAEAYEQYF. The CDR3, as DNA: TGCAGTGCCGCGGAAGCCTACGAGCAGTACTTC.

The sample holds many counts of this clonotype. The chain recombines TRBV4-3 with TRBJ2-3, with D uncertain. The germline V gene has CDR1 LGHNA and CDR2 YSLEER. This CDR3 is built from 16 residues. V lost 0 bases and J lost 10, with 20 bases in between. In nucleotides, the CDR3 is TGCGCCAGCAGCCAAGAAGGTCGGACCGCTGCCGTCGCGCAGTATTTT. Translating it yields CASSQEGRTAAVAQYF.

J is TRBJ2-5 and V is TRBV20-1, with D maybe TRBD2 (5 bases). With 4 bases removed from V and 5 bases from J, the gap between germline ends came to 14 bases. This CDR3 is built from 13 residues. Looked up from germline, CDR1 is DFQATT and CDR2 is SNEGSKA (reference sequence). The CDR3 bases are TGCAGTGCTACCCGACCCGGGGAGGAGACCCAGTACTTC. Residues: CSATRPGEETQYF.

V is TRBV20-1 and J is TRBJ2-1, with 8 bases that match TRBD2. V trimming: 4 bases; J trimming: 8 bases; junction bases outside the gene matches: 7. Germline V gene sequence: CDR1 DFQATT, CDR2 SNEGSKA (reference sequence). The CDR3 is 13 amino acids. CDR3 residues: CSATQGGGYEQFF. CDR3 DNA sequence: TGCAGTGCTACCCAGGGCGGGGGGTATGAGCAGTTCTTC.

CDR3 amino acids: CSADRAPTYEQYF. CDR3 coding DNA: TGCAGTGCCGACAGGGCACCGACCTACGAGCAGTACTTC. This chain joins TRBV20-1 and TRBJ2-7; 7 bases map to TRBD1. The germline gives CDR1 DFQATT, CDR2 SNEGSKA (reference sequence). J was trimmed by 2 bases and V by 6 bases; bases with no gene match: 7. This CDR3 is built from 13 residues.

The chain recombines TRBV5-1 with TRBJ2-1, with D maybe TRBD1 (7 bases). This CDR3 is built from 15 residues. V was clipped by 1 base and J by 7 bases, with 15 bases between them. Germline V gene data show CDR1 as SGHRS and CDR2 as YFSETQ. DNA of the CDR3: TGCGCCAGCAGCTTGCAGGGGGACTTCCTAAATGAGCAGTTCTTC. It codes for CASSLQGDFLNEQFF.

To note about this clonotype: The junction differs from germline at one of its ends, possibly a read error. The chain uses TRBV12-3 or TRBV12-4 and TRBJ2-5; 9 bases map to TRBD1. The CDR3 is 15 residues long. CDR3 DNA: TGTGTCAGCAGCCGAACGACAGGGGGGGTAGAGACCCAGTACTTC. The encoded protein is CVSSRTTGGVETQYF.

This chain uses TRBV5-5 with TRBJ2-7; TRBD2 agrees at 10 bases. With V trimmed by 3 bases and J by 6 bases, 6 bases remained unmatched. Germline loops: CDR1 SGHKS, CDR2 YYEKEE (reference sequence). The CDR3 is 14 residues long. In nucleotides, the CDR3 is TGTGCCAGCAGCTCCCGGACTAGCGGAGGCGAGCAGTACTTC. Protein: CASSSRTSGGEQYF.

A few counts support this clonotype. The chain couples TRBV2 to TRBJ1-1; D unresolved. V lost 1 base and J 7 bases, leaving 4 bases between the germline ends. The CDR3 is 11 residues long. Germline-derived CDR1 and CDR2 are SNHLY and FYNNEI. CDR3 region: CASSEDIEAFF. CDR3 coding DNA: TGTGCCAGCAGTGAAGATATTGAAGCTTTCTTT.

This clonotype has a handful of counts. The J gene is TRBJ2-2, the V gene TRBV7-2, with D perhaps assigned TRBD1 or TRBD2 (5 bases each). V lost 1 base and J lost 5, with 8 bases in between. The CDR3 spans 14 residues. In germline, CDR1 is SGHTA, CDR2 FQGNSA. CDR3 sequence reads: CASSLDWGTGELFF. The CDR3 DNA reads TGTGCCAGCAGCTTAGATTGGGGGACCGGGGAGCTGTTTTTT.

This clonotype was counted many times. The chain uses TRBV7-2 and TRBJ2-3, with TRBD1 identical over 8 bases. The CDR3 has 15 residues. After removal of 11 bases from V and 2 bases from J, the junction contained 12 bases not matched to a gene. The germline V gene has CDR1 SGHTA and CDR2 FQGNSA. The CDR3 here is CAGTVGTGPTDTQYF. The CDR3 nucleotides read TGTGCCGGGACGGTCGGGACAGGCCCCACAGATACGCAGTATTTT. The whole variable domain, filled in from reference TRBV7-2 and TRBJ2-3, reads GAGVSQSPSNKVTEKGKDVELRCDPISGHTALYWYRQSLGQGLEFLIYFQGNSAPDKSGLPSDRFSAERTGGSVSTLTIQRTQQEDSAVYLCAGTVGTGPTDTQYFGPGTRLTVL.

Ten or more counts support this clonotype. In DNA form, the CDR3 reads TGCAGTGCTTATGACCCTAGCGGAAGCTCCTACGAGCAGTACTTC. Translating gives CSAYDPSGSSYEQYF. The chain couples TRBV20-1 to TRBJ2-7; 7 bases fit TRBD2. Trimming took 5 bases from V and 0 from J; bases not matched to a gene: 10. CDR3 length equals 15 residues. The germline gives CDR1 DFQATT, CDR2 SNEGSKA (reference sequence).

This chain joins TRBV14 and TRBJ2-1; D is unclear. CDR1 and CDR2 (germline): SGHDN, FVKESK. V shed 4 bases and J shed 9 bases, with 13 bases lying between them. The CDR3 length is 13 residues. The CDR3 loop is CASSPLKLGEQFF. For the CDR3, the DNA is TGTGCCAGCAGCCCGTTAAAGTTGGGTGAGCAGTTCTTC.

This clonotype was recorded a few times. The V gene is TRBV5-1, the J gene TRBJ2-1; 9 positions match TRBD2. This CDR3 spans 18 amino acids. J gave up 0 bases and V 2 bases, and 9 bases lay outside the gene matches. Germline loops: CDR1 SGHRS, CDR2 YFSETQ. As DNA, the CDR3 is TGCGCCAGCAGCTTCAACGGACTAGCGAGGAACTCCTACAATGAGCAGTTCTTC. Translating it yields CASSFNGLARNSYNEQFF.

This clonotype occurred many times. The chain uses TRBV6-1 and TRBJ2-1, with 10 positions matching TRBD2. The germline V gene encodes CDR1 MNHNS and CDR2 SASEGT. The V gene end was trimmed by 6 bases and the J gene end by 7 bases; junction bases not matched to a gene: 12. CDR3 length: 16 amino acids. CDR3 region: CASSAQPGLASNEQFF. CDR3 in DNA: TGTGCCAGCAGCGCCCAACCGGGACTAGCGTCAAATGAGCAGTTCTTC.

The chain has TRBV7-9 and TRBJ1-1; 11 positions agree with TRBD1. Trimming cost V 6 bases and J 4 bases; bases outside gene matches: 7. This CDR3 is 15 amino acids long. CDR1 SEHNR and CDR2 FQNEAQ come from the germline V gene (reference sequence). The CDR3 DNA sequence: TGTGCCAGCAGTTTCGGGGACAGGGGGAGCACTGAAGCTTTCTTT. Amino acids: CASSFGDRGSTEAFF.

This clonotype appeared a few times. The chain employs TRBV5-6 and TRBJ2-7; 7 bases map to TRBD2. There are 13 residues in the CDR3. The V gene end was trimmed by 7 bases and the J gene end by 1 base; junction bases not matched to a gene: 5. Germline CDR1 reads SGHDT; CDR2 reads YYEEEE. The CDR3 reads CASAAGPSYEQYF. The CDR3 nucleotides read TGTGCCAGCGCAGCGGGACCTTCCTACGAGCAGTACTTC.

There are many counts of this clonotype. The rearrangement links TRBV24-1 to TRBJ2-1; maybe TRBD1 (5 bases). The CDR3 loop spans 13 amino acids. Germline V gene data show CDR1 as KGHDR and CDR2 as SFDVKD. V was clipped by 10 bases and J by 6 bases, with 15 bases between them. The CDR3 bases are TGTGCCACTTGCAGGGCCCGCTCCAATGAGCAGTTCTTC. It yields the protein CATCRARSNEQFF.

This clonotype was found a few times. This chain links TRBV6-5 with TRBJ2-2; the D is unclear. The V gene lost 4 bases and the J gene lost 5 bases, with 11 bases spanning the gap. Germline V lookup: CDR1 MNHEY, CDR2 SVGAGI. The CDR3 runs to 14 residues. CDR3 sequence reads: CASSSRVWTGELFF. In DNA, the CDR3 is TGTGCCAGCAGTTCCCGAGTCTGGACCGGGGAGCTGTTTTTT.

In this sample, this clonotype turned up a few times. The J gene is TRBJ1-1, the V gene TRBV20-1; D uncertain. The V gene's germline CDR1 is DFQATT and CDR2 SNEGSKA (reference sequence). The CDR3 spans 14 residues. Trimming shortened V by 6 bases and J by 0 bases, and 14 bases separated the two germline ends. In nucleotides, the CDR3 is TGCAGTGCGGCGTTGGGAAACATGAACACTGAAGCTTTCTTT. Encoded protein: CSAALGNMNTEAFF.

This clonotype was recorded many times. The V gene is TRBV5-1, the J gene TRBJ1-2, with 8 bases lining up with TRBD1. The CDR3 runs to 14 residues. The J segment lost 3 bases and the V segment lost 1 base, leaving 2 bases of the junction unmatched. The germline V gene encodes CDR1 SGHRS and CDR2 YFSETQ. CDR3 residues: CASSLLTGDYGYTF. The CDR3 region has the DNA TGCGCCAGCAGCTTGCTGACAGGGGACTATGGCTACACCTTC.

This clonotype has only a few counts. The chain recombines TRBV24-1 with TRBJ2-5; 9 nucleotides match TRBD1. This CDR3 is 13 amino acids long. The V gene end was trimmed by 6 bases and the J gene end by 4 bases; junction bases not matched to a gene: 2. Germline-derived CDR1 and CDR2 are KGHDR and SFDVKD. CDR3: CATSTGGSETQYF. The DNA of the CDR3 is TGTGCCACCAGTACAGGGGGCTCAGAGACCCAGTACTTC.

V usage is TRBV19 and J usage is TRBJ2-1, with D uncertain. Germline-derived CDR1 and CDR2 are LNHDA and SQIVND (reference sequence). Trimming removed 3 bases at V and 7 bases at J, with 13 bases between. The CDR3 totals 14 residues. This CDR3 reads CASSMGLTSNEQFF. The CDR3 nucleotides read TGTGCCAGTAGTATGGGTCTGACTTCGAATGAGCAGTTCTTC.

The chain carries TRBV9 and TRBJ2-7, with 10 bases that match TRBD2. This CDR3 spans 16 amino acids. Trimming took 0 bases from V and 2 from J; bases not matched to a gene: 5. Germline assignment: CDR1 SGDLS and CDR2 YYNGEE. This CDR3 is CASSVAITSGTYEQYF. In nucleotides, the CDR3 is TGTGCCAGCAGCGTAGCTATAACTAGCGGGACCTACGAGCAGTACTTC.

CDR3 coding DNA: TGCAGTGCTAGAATCGGGACTAGCGGGAGCGGCGGCACAGATACGCAGTATTTT. Translated: CSARIGTSGSGGTDTQYF. The genes are TRBV20-1 and TRBJ2-3, with 14 bases matching TRBD2. In germline, CDR1 is DFQATT, CDR2 SNEGSKA (reference sequence). The J segment lost 1 base and the V segment lost 2 bases, leaving 8 bases of the junction unmatched. The CDR3 extends over 18 amino acids.

This clonotype was detected only a few times. The V and J genes are TRBV5-1 and TRBJ2-5, with D tentatively TRBD1 (6 bases). This CDR3 has 14 amino acids. V shed 4 bases and J shed 2 bases, with 12 bases lying between them. Germline CDR1 is SGHRS and CDR2 is YFSETQ. The CDR3 region is CASSPGTMQETQYF. The CDR3 DNA sequence: TGCGCCAGCAGCCCTGGGACAATGCAAGAGACCCAGTACTTC.

This clonotype was seen at least ten times. The chain links TRBV28 to TRBJ2-3; D is uncertain. The CDR3 covers 13 residues. V was trimmed by 7 bases and J by 6 bases, leaving 14 bases between them. The germline V gene has CDR1 MDHEN and CDR2 SYDVKM. The DNA of the CDR3 is TGTGCCAGCACTCTCCTCTCAAGGGATACGCAGTATTTT. Protein sequence: CASTLLSRDTQYF.

V gene TRBV12-3 or TRBV12-4 combines with J gene TRBJ2-7; D remains ambiguous. This CDR3 contains 13 residues. V lost 3 bases and J lost 6, with 12 bases in between. The CDR3 DNA sequence: TGTGCCAGCAGTTTCGGCCCCGCCTCCGAGCAGTACTTC. Amino acids: CASSFGPASEQYF.

The chain links TRBV20-1 to TRBJ1-2; D might be TRBD1 (5 bases). Trimming removed 5 bases at V and 4 bases at J, with 14 bases between. Germline CDR1 is DFQATT and CDR2 is SNEGSKA (reference sequence). This CDR3 spans 13 amino acids. The CDR3 sequence is CSAGRRGGYGYTF. DNA for the CDR3: TGCAGTGCTGGGAGGAGGGGTGGCTATGGCTACACCTTC.